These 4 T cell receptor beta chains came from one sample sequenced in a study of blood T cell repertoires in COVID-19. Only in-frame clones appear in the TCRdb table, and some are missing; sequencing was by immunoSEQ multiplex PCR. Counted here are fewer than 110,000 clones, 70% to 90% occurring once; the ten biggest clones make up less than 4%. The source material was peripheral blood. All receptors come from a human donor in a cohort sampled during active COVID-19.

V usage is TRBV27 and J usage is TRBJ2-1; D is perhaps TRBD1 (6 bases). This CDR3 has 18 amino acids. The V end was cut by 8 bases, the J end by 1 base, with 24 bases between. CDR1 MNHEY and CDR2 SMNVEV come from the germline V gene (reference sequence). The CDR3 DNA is TGTGCCAGCCTTCCGCCCTCAGGGGCCTTTGGGTCCTACAATGAGCAGTTCTTC. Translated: CASLPPSGAFGSYNEQFF.

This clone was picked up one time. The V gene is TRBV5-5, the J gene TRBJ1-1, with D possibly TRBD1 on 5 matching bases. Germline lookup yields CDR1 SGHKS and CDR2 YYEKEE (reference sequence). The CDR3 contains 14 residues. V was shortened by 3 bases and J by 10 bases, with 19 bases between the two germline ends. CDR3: CASSSEVRRGAAFF. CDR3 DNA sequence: TGTGCCAGCAGCTCGGAGGTTCGGCGCGGGGCAGCTTTCTTT. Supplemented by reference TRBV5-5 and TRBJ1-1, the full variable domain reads DAGVTQSPTHLIKTRGQQVTLRCSPISGHKSVSWYQQVLGQGPQFIFQYYEKEERGRGNFPDRFSARQFPNYSSELNVNALLLGDSALYLCASSSEVRRGAAFFGQGTRLTVV.

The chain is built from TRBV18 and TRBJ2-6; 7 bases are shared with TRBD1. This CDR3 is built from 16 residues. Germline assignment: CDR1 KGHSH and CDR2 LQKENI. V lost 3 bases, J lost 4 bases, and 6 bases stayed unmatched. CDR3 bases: TGTGCCAGCTCACCTACAGGGGCGGTAGGGGCCAACGTCCTGACTTTC. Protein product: CASSPTGAVGANVLTF.

The CDR3 bases are TGCGCCAGCAGCTTGGATTCGGGGGGAAAGACAGATACGCAGTATTTT. It yields the protein CASSLDSGGKTDTQYF. The V and J genes are TRBV5-1 and TRBJ2-3, with 7 bases aligning to TRBD2. Germline CDR1 and CDR2: SGHRS and YFSETQ. This CDR3 has 16 amino acids. J was trimmed by 3 bases and V by 0 bases; bases with no gene match: 7.